These 24 T cell receptor beta chains share one sample of origin, sequenced in a study of siplizumab effects on memory and regulatory T cells. Only in-frame clones appear in the TCRdb table, and some are missing; sequencing was by immunoSEQ multiplex PCR. The table shows over 65,000 clones, with more than 85% occurring only once. Sequencing was carried out using CD8+ T cells sorted from blood. The source is a human donor in good health.

This clone was counted only a few times. The chain carries TRBV10-2 and TRBJ1-1, with D unresolved. From germline, CDR1 is WSHSY and CDR2 SAAADI. The CDR3 has 12 residues. Trimming removed 8 bases from V and 6 bases from J, with 13 bases in between. This CDR3 reads CASSETTAEAFF. The CDR3 bases are TGCGCCAGCTCGGAAACGACCGCTGAAGCTTTCTTT.

The chain joins TRBV6-5 to TRBJ2-7, with D maybe TRBD2 (7 bases). V was shortened by 6 bases and J by 5 bases, with 8 bases between the two germline ends. The length of the CDR3 is 11 residues. Germline CDR1 MNHEY, CDR2 SVGAGI. In nucleotides, the CDR3 is TGTGCCAGCAGGGGGGGGCACGAGCAGTACTTC. Amino acids: CASRGGHEQYF.

V is TRBV19 and J is TRBJ1-1; 10 nucleotides match TRBD1. Germline trimming cut 8 bases from V and 3 bases from J; bases unmatched to any gene: 6. CDR3 length equals 14 residues. The germline CDR1 and CDR2 sequences are LNHDA and SQIVND (reference sequence). CDR3 loop: CASRTGGIYTEAFF. The CDR3 nucleotides read TGTGCCAGTCGGACAGGGGGTATCTACACTGAAGCTTTCTTT.

This clone is deemed medium-sized. V and J are TRBV30 and TRBJ2-1; 8 bases match TRBD1. The CDR3 spans 14 residues. Germline V gene sequence: CDR1 GTSNPN, CDR2 SVGIG (reference sequence). V lost 3 bases and J lost 7; bases outside the gene matches: 8. The CDR3 bases are TGTGCCTGGAGGACACAGGGGGTGTCGAATGAGCAGTTCTTC. Amino acid sequence: CAWRTQGVSNEQFF.

The V and J genes are TRBV21-1 and TRBJ2-5. TRBV21-1 is given as a pseudogene. The CDR3 is made up of 17 amino acids. DNA of the CDR3: TGTGCCAGCAGCGACCGCTCTGGGGGACGGGGTAACAAGACCCAGTACTTC. Encoded protein: CASSDRSGGRGNKTQYF.

This chain joins TRBV19 and TRBJ1-5; no clear D gene. The germline CDR1 and CDR2 sequences are LNHDA and SQIVND (reference sequence). The CDR3 sequence is 13 residues long. V was cut by 6 bases and J by 3 bases, with 9 bases left in between. CDR3 in DNA: TGTGCCAGTAGGTGGAGCTCCAATCAGCCCCAGCATTTT. Translated: CASRWSSNQPQHF. Supplemented by reference TRBV19 and TRBJ1-5, the full variable domain reads DGGITQSPKYLFRKEGQNVTLSCEQNLNHDAMYWYRQDPGQGLRLIYYSQIVNDFQKGDIAEGYSVSREKKESFPLTVTSAQKNPTAFYLCASRWSSNQPQHFGDGTRLSIL.

In this sample, this clone turned up a few times. V is TRBV6-4 and J is TRBJ2-1, with TRBD2 matching 12 bases. This CDR3 comprises 16 residues. The trim removed 5 bases at V and 5 bases at J, leaving 7 bases unmatched. Looked up from germline, CDR1 is MRHNA and CDR2 is SNTAGT. The CDR3 DNA sequence: TGTGCCAGCAGTTACACCTGGACTAGCGGGAACAATGAGCAGTTCTTC. This sequence encodes CASSYTWTSGNNEQFF.

The chain is built from TRBV14 and TRBJ2-1; 14 nucleotides agree with TRBD2. The CDR3 extends over 21 amino acids. The V and J ends lost 1 base and 5 bases, in that order; junction bases with no gene match: 16. Germline V gene sequence: CDR1 SGHDN, CDR2 FVKESK. The CDR3 loop is CASSQGAGTSGSYWRDNEQFF. CDR3 in DNA: TGTGCCAGCAGCCAAGGGGCAGGGACTAGCGGGAGTTACTGGAGGGACAATGAGCAGTTCTTC.

The CDR3 nucleotides are TGTGCCAGCAGCGGGGCCGGATTTAACTATGGCTACACCTTC. As protein: CASSGAGFNYGYTF. This chain joins TRBV9 and TRBJ1-2; no clear D gene. There are 14 residues in the CDR3. V was shortened by 3 bases and J by 1 base, with 10 bases between the two germline ends. Germline-derived CDR1 and CDR2 are SGDLS and YYNGEE.

This rearrangement joins TRBV7-2 to TRBJ2-7; 8 bases are shared with TRBD2. The CDR3 is 15 amino acids. CDR1 is SGHTA, CDR2 FQGNSA, per germline. V lost 1 base to trimming and J lost 4 bases; unmatched junction nucleotides: 6. The CDR3 nucleotides read TGTGCCAGCAGCTTAGAAATAGCGGGATCATACGAGCAGTACTTC. It is translated as CASSLEIAGSYEQYF.

DNA of the CDR3: TGTGCCTGGCGGGACTACACCTACGAGCAGTACTTC. Amino acid sequence: CAWRDYTYEQYF. The chain couples TRBV30 to TRBJ2-7, with 7 bases identical to TRBD2. Germline CDR1 is GTSNPN and CDR2 is SVGIG (reference sequence). The CDR3 runs to 12 residues. Trimming at V came to 5 bases and at J to 2 bases, leaving 3 bases not matched to a gene.

This rearrangement joins TRBV6-5 to TRBJ2-3; 10 bases line up with TRBD1. This CDR3 region has 15 residues. V lost 0 bases and J lost 4; bases outside the gene matches: 1. The germline V gene encodes CDR1 MNHEY and CDR2 SVGAGI. The CDR3 nucleotides read TGTGCCAGCAGTTACTCGGGGACAGGGGCAGATACGCAGTATTTT. Residues: CASSYSGTGADTQYF.

The gene calls are TRBV6-5 and TRBJ2-6; D is uncertain. The CDR3 is 15 residues long. Germline V gene data show CDR1 as MNHEY and CDR2 as SVGAGI. V gave up 0 bases and J gave up 0 bases, with 3 bases separating them. Here the CDR3 DNA reads TGTGCCAGCAGTTACTCGGGCTCTGGGGCCAACGTCCTGACTTTC. As protein: CASSYSGSGANVLTF.

The CDR3 sequence is CASSPTAGGYGELFF. The CDR3 coding sequence is TGTGCCAGCAGCCCGACGGCAGGGGGCTACGGGGAGCTGTTTTTT. The chain couples TRBV9 to TRBJ2-2; 8 nucleotides match TRBD1. V lost 4 bases, J lost 7 bases, and 9 bases stayed unmatched. The CDR3 contains 15 residues. Germline CDR1 and CDR2: SGDLS and YYNGEE. The complete variable domain, with remaining parts taken from reference TRBV9 and TRBJ2-2, reads DSGVTQTPKHLITATGQRVTLRCSPRSGDLSVYWYQQSLDQGLQFLIQYYNGEERAKGNILERFSAQQFPDLHSELNLSSLELGDSALYFCASSPTAGGYGELFFGEGSRLTVL.

J is TRBJ1-1 and V is TRBV7-3; 7 bases align to TRBD1. The CDR3 contains 15 residues. The germline V gene encodes CDR1 SGHTA and CDR2 FQGTGA. V shed 6 bases, J shed 4 bases, and the junction held 11 bases outside the gene matches. The CDR3 protein is CASRRNDRALTEAFF. In DNA form, the CDR3 reads TGTGCCAGCAGACGGAATGACAGGGCTCTCACTGAAGCTTTCTTT.

The rearrangement links TRBV5-6 to TRBJ2-1, with unresolved D. Trimming removed 0 bases from V and 9 bases from J, with 7 bases in between. Germline V gene data show CDR1 as SGHDT and CDR2 as YYEEEE. CDR3 length equals 12 residues. The CDR3 region has the DNA TGTGCCAGCAGCTTGGCCTCGAGTGAGCAGTTCTTC. It is translated as CASSLASSEQFF.

This rearrangement joins TRBV19 to TRBJ2-7, with 9 positions matching TRBD2. The ends lost 5 bases at V and 1 base at J; junction bases unmatched: 3. Germline-derived CDR1 and CDR2 are LNHDA and SQIVND (reference sequence). The CDR3 contains 14 residues. The CDR3 DNA reads as TGTGCCAGTAGTCCTAGCGGGAAATCCTACGAGCAGTACTTC. It encodes CASSPSGKSYEQYF.

The chain employs TRBV19 and TRBJ2-1; 8 bases match TRBD2. The CDR3 is made up of 15 amino acids. The germline V gene encodes CDR1 LNHDA and CDR2 SQIVND (reference sequence). The V segment lost 6 bases and the J segment 7 bases; nucleotides outside the gene matches: 11. The CDR3 sequence: CASRTGTRGKNEQFF. The CDR3 DNA sequence: TGTGCCAGTAGGACCGGGACTAGGGGTAAGAATGAGCAGTTCTTC. The whole variable domain, filled in from reference TRBV19 and TRBJ2-1, reads DGGITQSPKYLFRKEGQNVTLSCEQNLNHDAMYWYRQDPGQGLRLIYYSQIVNDFQKGDIAEGYSVSREKKESFPLTVTSAQKNPTAFYLCASRTGTRGKNEQFFGPGTRLTVL.

The genes are TRBV29-1 and TRBJ2-7, with TRBD2 identical over 9 bases. CDR3 length: 15 amino acids. Germline values: CDR1 SQVTM, CDR2 ANQGSEA. With V trimmed by 0 bases and J by 5 bases, 8 bases remained unmatched. In DNA form, the CDR3 reads TGCAGCGTTGAAGATCCACTAGCGGGTATGGACGAGCAGTACTTC. Amino acids: CSVEDPLAGMDEQYF.

The J gene is TRBJ2-3, the V gene TRBV7-9; 8 bases fit TRBD2. V lost 1 base and J lost 4; bases outside the gene matches: 1. CDR3 length equals 14 residues. Per germline, CDR1 SEHNR and CDR2 FQNEAQ (reference sequence). CDR3 nucleotide sequence: TGTGCCAGCAGCTTAGAGCGGGAGTCAGATACGCAGTATTTT. This sequence encodes CASSLERESDTQYF.

The rearrangement links TRBV27 to TRBJ2-5; possibly TRBD1 for D (5 bases). In germline, CDR1 is MNHEY, CDR2 SMNVEV (reference sequence). The CDR3 length is 19 residues. Trimming left V 6 bases short and J 2 bases short, with 28 bases between. CDR3 nucleotides: TGTGCCAGCAGCCCCCTGGGGCGGCCAGCTTTAAATGCTCAAGAGACCCAGTACTTC. Translated: CASSPLGRPALNAQETQYF.

This chain connects TRBV30 to TRBJ2-7; 8 nucleotides line up with TRBD1. The CDR3 length is 13 residues. The V gene's germline CDR1 is GTSNPN and CDR2 SVGIG (reference sequence). V dropped 8 bases and J dropped 3; count of bases not matched to a gene: 9. CDR3 nucleotides: TGTGCCCACGGACAGGGTCTTATCTACGAGCAGTACTTC. Translation gives CAHGQGLIYEQYF. The full variable domain, rest sourced from reference TRBV30 and TRBJ2-7, is SQTIHQWPATLVQPVGSPLSLECTVEGTSNPNLYWYRQAAGRGLQLLFYSVGIGQISSEVPQNLSASRPQDRQFILSSKKLLLSDSGFYLCAHGQGLIYEQYFGPGTRLTVT.

The rearrangement joins TRBV6-5 to TRBJ2-3, with 7 positions matching TRBD2. With V trimmed by 3 bases and J by 5 bases, 11 bases remained unmatched. CDR1 is MNHEY and CDR2 is SVGAGI in the germline V gene. The CDR3 loop spans 16 amino acids. The CDR3 loop is CASSYGRETTVDTQYF. DNA of the CDR3: TGTGCCAGCAGTTATGGGCGGGAGACGACCGTAGATACGCAGTATTTT.

The V gene is TRBV19, the J gene TRBJ1-1, with 10 nucleotides matching TRBD1. The CDR3 runs 15 residues. Germline V lookup: CDR1 LNHDA, CDR2 SQIVND (reference sequence). J was trimmed by 4 bases and V by 5 bases; bases with no gene match: 7. CDR3 sequence: CASSFDRGLSTEAFF. CDR3 bases: TGTGCCAGTAGTTTCGACAGGGGGCTGAGCACTGAAGCTTTCTTT.